This T cell receptor beta chain comes out of a study of blood T cell repertoires in COVID-19. For the study at large: Acute and convalescent COVID-19 specimens originated in the United States, Italy and Spain.

Study processing details: Scientists estimated how many nucleated cells there were by amplifying reference gene primers. Assay used: immunoSEQ multiplex PCR; TCRdb lists only in-frame clones, some missing. The V and J calls and clone size are taken from that table; D and trimming were inferred from the DNA. The sample lists over 45,000 clones; roughly 80% were seen once. Germline trimming cut 5 bases from V and 10 bases from J; bases unmatched to any gene: 10. Germline-derived CDR1 and CDR2 are MNHEY and SVGAGI. The CDR3 is 13 residues long. The origin of this receptor is a human donor in a cohort sampled during active or convalescent COVID-19. Sequenced material: peripheral blood. The rearrangement links TRBV6-5 to TRBJ1-1, with TRBD1 matching 7 bases. The CDR3 loop is CASSPRQGGRAFF. The DNA for the CDR3 is TGTGCCAGCAGTCCACGACAGGGAGGCAGAGCTTTCTTT.